The 3 T cell receptor beta chains below were found in one sample sequenced in a study of blood T cell repertoires in COVID-19. Some clones are missing from TCRdb's copy, which holds only in-frame ones; the method was immunoSEQ multiplex PCR. Here the sample spans 150,000 to 200,000 clones, roughly 82% being singletons. The sample comprised peripheral blood. The receptors were sampled from a woman in her 30s with acute or convalescent COVID-19.

The rearrangement joins TRBV4-2 to TRBJ1-2; no definite D call. CDR1 is LGHNA, CDR2 YNFKEQ, per germline. CDR3 length equals 16 residues. With 0 bases removed from V and 6 bases from J, the gap between germline ends came to 17 bases. The CDR3 loop is CASSQEAGARRHGYTF. DNA of the CDR3: TGTGCCAGCAGCCAAGAGGCAGGCGCCCGCAGGCATGGCTACACCTTC.

The chain combines TRBV2 with TRBJ1-5; D gene ambiguous. The CDR3 totals 15 residues. Germline values: CDR1 SNHLY, CDR2 FYNNEI. V shed 2 bases and J shed 1 base, with 9 bases lying between them. CDR3 loop: CASSESGISNQPQHF. CDR3 in DNA: TGTGCCAGCAGTGAATCCGGGATCAGCAATCAGCCCCAGCATTTT. Full variable domain (rest looked up from reference TRBV2 and TRBJ1-5): EPEVTQTPSHQVTQMGQEVILRCVPISNHLYFYWYRQILGQKVEFLVSFYNNEISEKSEIFDDQFSVERPDGSNFTLKIRSTKLEDSAMYFCASSESGISNQPQHFGDGTRLSIL.

The chain has TRBV9 and TRBJ2-5; D is perhaps TRBD1 (6 bases). Germline assignment: CDR1 SGDLS and CDR2 YYNGEE. V was clipped by 2 bases and J by 1 base, with 9 bases between them. CDR3 length: 14 amino acids. The CDR3 is CASSVGQTQETQYF. Here the CDR3 DNA reads TGTGCCAGCAGCGTCGGACAGACCCAAGAGACCCAGTACTTC.